Each of the 8 T cell receptor beta chains below was sequenced from the same sample in a study of cytomegalovirus exposure and HLA in healthy donors. Data came from immunoSEQ multiplex PCR; TCRdb stores just in-frame clones and leaves some out. The sample holds over 250,000 clones, approximately 86% seen once. The sequencing input was PBMCs. These receptors were collected from a woman between 18 and 29 years old in good health and CMV-seronegative.

This sequence joins TRBV14 and TRBJ2-7; 11 bases fit TRBD1. This CDR3 comprises 17 residues. Germline V gene data show CDR1 as SGHDN and CDR2 as FVKESK. V lost 5 bases, J lost 6 bases, and 15 bases stayed unmatched. DNA for the CDR3: TGTGCCAGCAGCGGGAAGGCGGTTCGGGACAGGGGGGGCGAGCAGTACTTC. Amino acid sequence: CASSGKAVRDRGGEQYF.

The rearrangement links TRBV11-1 to TRBJ2-1; 14 bases agree with TRBD2. There are 18 residues in the CDR3. CDR1 is SGHAT and CDR2 is FQDESV in the germline V gene (reference sequence). J lost 0 bases, V lost 6 bases, and 7 bases had no gene match. In DNA form, the CDR3 reads TGTGCCAGCAGAAGACTAGCGGGAGGGTGGAGCTCCTACAATGAGCAGTTCTTC. It is translated as CASRRLAGGWSSYNEQFF. The full variable domain, with the rest looked up from reference TRBV11-1 and TRBJ2-1, is EAEVAQSPRYKITEKSQAVAFWCDPISGHATLYWYRQILGQGPELLVQFQDESVVDDSQLPKDRFSAERLKGVDSTLKIQPAELGDSAMYLCASRRLAGGWSSYNEQFFGPGTRLTVL.

The CDR3 here is CASSTGTGSSTGELFF. CDR3 coding DNA: TGTGCCAGCAGCACCGGGACAGGCTCGAGTACCGGGGAGCTGTTTTTT. The rearrangement uses TRBV7-2 and TRBJ2-2, with 8 bases aligning to TRBD1. Germline V lookup: CDR1 SGHTA, CDR2 FQGNSA. CDR3 length equals 16 residues. Unmatched junction bases numbered 10, after V lost 5 bases and J lost 5 bases.

This rearrangement joins TRBV4-1 to TRBJ1-2; 12 bases agree with TRBD1. Germline CDR1 and CDR2: MGHRA and YSYEKL. Losses at the gene ends were 6 bases for V and 2 bases for J; bases not matched to a gene: 4. The CDR3 runs to 15 residues. The CDR3, as DNA: TGCGCCAGCAGAGGGACAGGGGGCAACAACTATGGCTACACCTTC. It encodes CASRGTGGNNYGYTF.

V gene TRBV30 combines with J gene TRBJ2-3, with 7 positions matching TRBD2. CDR3 size: 13 residues. Germline CDR1 GTSNPN, CDR2 SVGIG (reference sequence). V trimming: 7 bases; J trimming: 1 base; junction bases outside the gene matches: 5. This chain's CDR3 is CASSGVGTDTQYF. The CDR3 DNA is TGTGCCTCGAGCGGGGTGGGCACAGATACGCAGTATTTT.

V and J are TRBV19 and TRBJ2-7, with unresolved D. Trimming took off 6 bases at V and 5 bases at J, with 11 bases between the two ends. Germline CDR1 reads LNHDA; CDR2 reads SQIVND (reference sequence). The CDR3 loop spans 12 amino acids. CDR3 protein: CASRNRWDEQYF. The CDR3 coding sequence is TGTGCCAGTAGGAACAGATGGGACGAGCAGTACTTC.

The V call is TRBV5-1, the J call TRBJ1-2, with TRBD1 matching over 7 bases. The V segment lost 3 bases and the J segment 2 bases; nucleotides outside the gene matches: 10. In germline, CDR1 is SGHRS, CDR2 YFSETQ. The CDR3 spans 16 residues. The CDR3, as DNA: TGCGCCAGCAGCTGGAACGACGGGACAGCCAACTATGGCTACACCTTC. It codes for CASSWNDGTANYGYTF.

The genes are TRBV5-4 and TRBJ2-5; 10 positions match TRBD2. Germline values: CDR1 SGHNT, CDR2 YYREEE (reference sequence). The CDR3 is 14 residues long. With V trimmed by 4 bases and J by 5 bases, 5 bases remained unmatched. This CDR3 is CASSVSGRRETQYF. The DNA for the CDR3 is TGTGCCAGCAGCGTTAGCGGGAGGAGGGAGACCCAGTACTTC.